This TCR beta chain was sequenced in a study of Ad26.COV2.S vaccination and SARS-CoV-2 variants. Looking at the study overall: Within the COV1001 Ad26.COV2.S trial arm, the donor was enrolled. Study conclusions and caveats: Placebo recipients showed lower spike-specific TCR breadth than vaccinees.

The germline CDR1 and CDR2 sequences are SGHTA and FQGNSA. V gave up 5 bases and J gave up 2 bases, with 9 bases separating them. The CDR3 consists of 13 residues. To note about this clone: What it binds is not known.

Sample treatment: about 20 received Ad26.COV2.S at low or high dose, single or two shots; roughly five received placebo; per-sample allocation not given. Each sample was drawn 63 days after the first injection (of vaccine or placebo). Clones were sequenced by immunoSEQ multiplex PCR, and TCRdb holds only the in-frame ones, with some missing. Seen here are about 350,000 clones, 88% observed once, and the top ten hold 6.4%. This chain joins TRBV7-2 and TRBJ1-2; D unresolved. Specimen: peripheral blood, collected in a trial of Ad26.COV2.S vaccine versus placebo. The clonotype was recovered from a person between 18 and 60 years old who received the Ad26.COV2.S COVID-19 vaccine or a placebo. The CDR3 reads CASSPDINYGYTF. In DNA form, the CDR3 reads TGTGCCAGCAGCCCAGACATAAACTATGGCTACACCTTC.